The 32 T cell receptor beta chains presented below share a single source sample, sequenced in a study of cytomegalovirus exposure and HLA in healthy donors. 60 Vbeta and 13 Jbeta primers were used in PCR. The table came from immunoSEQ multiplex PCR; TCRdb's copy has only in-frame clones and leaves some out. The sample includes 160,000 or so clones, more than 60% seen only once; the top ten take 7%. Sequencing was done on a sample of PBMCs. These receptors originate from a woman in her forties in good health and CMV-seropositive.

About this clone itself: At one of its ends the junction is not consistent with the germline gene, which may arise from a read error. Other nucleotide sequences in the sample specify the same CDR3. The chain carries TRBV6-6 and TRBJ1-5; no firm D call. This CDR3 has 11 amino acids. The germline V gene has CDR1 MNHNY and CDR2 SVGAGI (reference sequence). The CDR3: CASSPGQPQHF. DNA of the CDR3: TGCGCCAGCAGTCCGGGTCAGCCCCAGCATTTT.

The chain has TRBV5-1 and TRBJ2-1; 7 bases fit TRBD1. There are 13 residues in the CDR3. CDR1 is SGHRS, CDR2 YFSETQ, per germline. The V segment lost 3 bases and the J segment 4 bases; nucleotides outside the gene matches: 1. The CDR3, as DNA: TGCGCCAGCAGCTGGGGACAGTACAATGAGCAGTTCTTC. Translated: CASSWGQYNEQFF.

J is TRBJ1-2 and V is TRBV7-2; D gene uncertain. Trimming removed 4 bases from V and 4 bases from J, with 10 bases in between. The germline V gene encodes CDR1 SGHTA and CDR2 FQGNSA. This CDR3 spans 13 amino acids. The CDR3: CASSSRGLYGYTF. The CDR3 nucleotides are TGTGCCAGCAGCTCCCGAGGGCTCTATGGCTACACCTTC.

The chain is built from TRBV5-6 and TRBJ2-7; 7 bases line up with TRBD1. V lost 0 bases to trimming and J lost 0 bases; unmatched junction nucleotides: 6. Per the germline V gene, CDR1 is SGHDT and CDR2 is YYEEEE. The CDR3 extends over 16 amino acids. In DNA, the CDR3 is TGTGCCAGCAGCTTGGCAGGGACAGTCAGCTCCTACGAGCAGTACTTC. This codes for CASSLAGTVSSYEQYF. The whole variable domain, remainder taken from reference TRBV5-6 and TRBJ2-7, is DAGVTQSPTHLIKTRGQQVTLRCSPKSGHDTVSWYQQALGQGPQFIFQYYEEEERQRGNFPDRFSGHQFPNYSSELNVNALLLGDSALYLCASSLAGTVSSYEQYFGPGTRLTVT.

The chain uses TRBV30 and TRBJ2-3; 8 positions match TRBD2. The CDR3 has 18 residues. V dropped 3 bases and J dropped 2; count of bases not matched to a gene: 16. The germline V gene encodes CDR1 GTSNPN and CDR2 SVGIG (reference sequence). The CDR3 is CAWRAPGRGAPNTDTQYF. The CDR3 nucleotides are TGTGCCTGGAGGGCTCCGGGGCGGGGGGCCCCAAACACAGATACGCAGTATTTT.

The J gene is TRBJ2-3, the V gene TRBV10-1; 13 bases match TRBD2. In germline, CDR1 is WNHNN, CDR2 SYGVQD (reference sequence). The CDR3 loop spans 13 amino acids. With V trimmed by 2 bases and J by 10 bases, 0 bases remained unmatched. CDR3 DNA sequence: TGCGCCAGCAGTGAGGGACTAGCGGGGGCGCAGTATTTT. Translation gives CASSEGLAGAQYF.

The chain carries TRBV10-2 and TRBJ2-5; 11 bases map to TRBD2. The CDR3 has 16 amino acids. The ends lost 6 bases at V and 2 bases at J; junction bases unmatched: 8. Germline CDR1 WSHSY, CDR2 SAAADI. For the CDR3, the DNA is TGCGCCAGCAGGCCAACTAGCGGGGGAGGACAAGAGACCCAGTACTTC. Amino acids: CASRPTSGGGQETQYF.

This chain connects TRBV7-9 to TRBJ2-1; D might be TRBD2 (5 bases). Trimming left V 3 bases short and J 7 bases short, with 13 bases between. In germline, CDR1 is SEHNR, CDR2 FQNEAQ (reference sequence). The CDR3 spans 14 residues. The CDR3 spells CASSFLSAANEQFF. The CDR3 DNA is TGTGCCAGCAGCTTTTTGTCAGCGGCAAATGAGCAGTTCTTC.

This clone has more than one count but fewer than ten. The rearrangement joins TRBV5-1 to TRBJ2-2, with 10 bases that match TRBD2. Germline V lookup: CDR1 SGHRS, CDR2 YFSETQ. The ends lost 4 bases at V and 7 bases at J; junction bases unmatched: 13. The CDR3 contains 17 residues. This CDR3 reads CASSPTSGDPSGGELFF. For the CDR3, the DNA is TGCGCCAGCAGCCCCACTAGCGGGGATCCCTCAGGCGGGGAGCTGTTTTTT.

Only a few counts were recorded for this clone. The CDR3 DNA follows: TGTGCCAGCAGCGTAGCAGCGGGGGTCTCCTACAATGAGCAGTTCTTC. It codes for CASSVAAGVSYNEQFF. The V gene is TRBV9, the J gene TRBJ2-1; 8 nucleotides match TRBD2. The length of the CDR3 is 16 residues. The germline gives CDR1 SGDLS, CDR2 YYNGEE. V gave up 0 bases and J gave up 0 bases; unmatched junction bases: 2.

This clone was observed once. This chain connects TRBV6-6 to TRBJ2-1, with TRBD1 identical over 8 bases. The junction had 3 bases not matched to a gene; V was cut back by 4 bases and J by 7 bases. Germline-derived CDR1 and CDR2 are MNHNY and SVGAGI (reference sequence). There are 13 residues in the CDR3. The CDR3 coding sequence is TGTGCCAGCAGTTGGACAGGGAATAATGAGCAGTTCTTC. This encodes CASSWTGNNEQFF.

In DNA, the CDR3 is TGTGCCAGCAGGCGTACAGGTTGGGGCTATGGCTACACCTTC. This codes for CASRRTGWGYGYTF. The rearrangement links TRBV25-1 to TRBJ1-2, with a possible D match to TRBD1 (5 bases). Germline V gives CDR1 MGHDK, CDR2 SYGVNS. CDR3 length equals 14 residues. Trimming cost V 6 bases and J 4 bases, with 15 bases left between them.

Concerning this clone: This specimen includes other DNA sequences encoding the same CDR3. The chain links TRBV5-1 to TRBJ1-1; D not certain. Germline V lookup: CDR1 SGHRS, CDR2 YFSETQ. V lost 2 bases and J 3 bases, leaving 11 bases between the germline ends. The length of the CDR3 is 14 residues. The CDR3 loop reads CASSLAGGYTEAFF. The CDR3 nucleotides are TGCGCCAGCAGCTTAGCCGGCGGGTACACTGAAGCTTTCTTT.

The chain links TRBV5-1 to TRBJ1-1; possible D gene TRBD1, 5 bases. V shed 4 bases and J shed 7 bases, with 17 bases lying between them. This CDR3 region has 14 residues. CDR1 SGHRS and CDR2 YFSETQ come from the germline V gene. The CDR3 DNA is TGCGCCAGCAGCGCCAACATGGGGCTAGGTGAAGCTTTCTTT. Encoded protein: CASSANMGLGEAFF. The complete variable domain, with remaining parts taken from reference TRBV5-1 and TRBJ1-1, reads KAGVTQTPRYLIKTRGQQVTLSCSPISGHRSVSWYQQTPGQGLQFLFEYFSETQRNKGNFPGRFSGRQFSNSRSEMNVSTLELGDSALYLCASSANMGLGEAFFGQGTRLTVV.

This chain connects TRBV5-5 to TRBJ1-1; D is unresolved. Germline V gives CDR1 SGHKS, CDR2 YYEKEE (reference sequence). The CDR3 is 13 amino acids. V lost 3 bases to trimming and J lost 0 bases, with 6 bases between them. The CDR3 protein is CASSSQMNTEAFF. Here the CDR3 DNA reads TGTGCCAGCAGCTCCCAGATGAACACTGAAGCTTTCTTT.

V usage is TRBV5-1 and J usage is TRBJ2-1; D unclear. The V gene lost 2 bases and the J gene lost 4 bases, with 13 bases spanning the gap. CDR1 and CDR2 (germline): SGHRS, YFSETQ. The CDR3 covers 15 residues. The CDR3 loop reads CASSLYYSSYNEQFF. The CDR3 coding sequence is TGCGCCAGCAGCTTATACTATTCCTCTTACAATGAGCAGTTCTTC.

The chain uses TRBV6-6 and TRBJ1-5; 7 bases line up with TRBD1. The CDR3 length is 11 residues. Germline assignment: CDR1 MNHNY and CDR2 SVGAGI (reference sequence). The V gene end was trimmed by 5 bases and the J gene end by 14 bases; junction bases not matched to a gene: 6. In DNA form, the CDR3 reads TGTGCCAGCAGTACCACAGGGGTTGAGCATTTT. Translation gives CASSTTGVEHF.

CDR3 in DNA: TGTGCCAGCTCACCGAGGGGGGGGGAAGCTTTCTTT. Translating gives CASSPRGGEAFF. The chain recombines TRBV18 with TRBJ1-1, with D possibly being TRBD1 (6 bases). Germline V gene lookup returns CDR1 KGHSH and CDR2 LQKENI. The CDR3 runs 12 residues. V was trimmed by 3 bases and J by 8 bases, leaving 10 bases between them.

CDR3: CASSLRTGIANYGYTF. The CDR3 DNA follows: TGTGCCAGTAGCCTACGTACGGGGATTGCGAACTATGGCTACACCTTC. V is TRBV19 and J is TRBJ1-2; no clear D gene. The CDR3 is 16 residues long. The germline V gene has CDR1 LNHDA and CDR2 SQIVND (reference sequence). V was pared by 6 bases and J by 2 bases, with 19 bases between.

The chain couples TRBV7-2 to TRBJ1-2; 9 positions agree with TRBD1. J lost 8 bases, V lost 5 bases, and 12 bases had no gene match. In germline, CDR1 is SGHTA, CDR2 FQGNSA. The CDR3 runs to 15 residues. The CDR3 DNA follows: TGTGCCAGCAGCCGTCGAGACAGGGACAGGGTGGGCTACACCTTC. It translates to CASSRRDRDRVGYTF.

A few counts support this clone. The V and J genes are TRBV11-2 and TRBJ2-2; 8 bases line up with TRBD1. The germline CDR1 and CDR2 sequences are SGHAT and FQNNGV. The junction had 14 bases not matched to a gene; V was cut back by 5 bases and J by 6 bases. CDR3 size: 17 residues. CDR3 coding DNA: TGTGCCAGCAGCCCATCCCGGACAGGGTTTACCCCCGGGGAGCTGTTTTTT. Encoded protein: CASSPSRTGFTPGELFF. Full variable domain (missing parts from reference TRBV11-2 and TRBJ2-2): EAGVAQSPRYKIIEKRQSVAFWCNPISGHATLYWYQQILGQGPKLLIQFQNNGVVDDSQLPKDRFSAERLKGVDSTLKIQPAKLEDSAVYLCASSPSRTGFTPGELFFGEGSRLTVL.

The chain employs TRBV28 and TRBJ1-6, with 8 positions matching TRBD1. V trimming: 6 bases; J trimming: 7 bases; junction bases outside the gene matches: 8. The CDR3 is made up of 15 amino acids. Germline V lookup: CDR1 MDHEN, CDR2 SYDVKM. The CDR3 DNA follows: TGTGCCAGCAGAGAACCGGGACAGGAAAATTCACCCCTCCACTTT. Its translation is CASREPGQENSPLHF.

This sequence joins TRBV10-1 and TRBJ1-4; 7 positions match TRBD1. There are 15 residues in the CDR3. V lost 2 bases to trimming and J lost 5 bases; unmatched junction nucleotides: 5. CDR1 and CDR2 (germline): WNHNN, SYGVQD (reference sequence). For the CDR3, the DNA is TGCGCCAGCAGTGAGGACAGGGCCGGGAATGAAAAACTGTTTTTT. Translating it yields CASSEDRAGNEKLFF.

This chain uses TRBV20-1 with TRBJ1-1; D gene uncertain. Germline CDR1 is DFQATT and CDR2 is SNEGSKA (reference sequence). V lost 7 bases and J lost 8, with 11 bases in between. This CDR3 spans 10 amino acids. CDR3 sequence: CSVNRGEAFF. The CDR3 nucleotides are TGCAGTGTTAACCGGGGAGAAGCTTTCTTT.

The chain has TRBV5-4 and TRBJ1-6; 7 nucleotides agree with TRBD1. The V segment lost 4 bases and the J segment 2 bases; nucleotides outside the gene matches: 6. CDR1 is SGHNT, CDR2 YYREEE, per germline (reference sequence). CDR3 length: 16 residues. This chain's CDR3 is CASSRDQGAYNSPLHF. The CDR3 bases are TGTGCCAGCAGCCGAGACCAGGGGGCCTATAATTCACCCCTCCACTTT.

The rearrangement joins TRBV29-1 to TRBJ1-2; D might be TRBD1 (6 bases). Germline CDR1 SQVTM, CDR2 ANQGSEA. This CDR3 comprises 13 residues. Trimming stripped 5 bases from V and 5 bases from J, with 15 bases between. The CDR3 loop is CSVRVGTLYGYTF. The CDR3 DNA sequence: TGCAGCGTTCGTGTTGGGACATTATATGGCTACACCTTC.

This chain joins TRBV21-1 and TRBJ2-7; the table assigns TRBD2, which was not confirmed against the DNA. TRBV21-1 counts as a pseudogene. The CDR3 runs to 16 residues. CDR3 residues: CASTSCMVLAGDEQYF. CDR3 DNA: TGTGCCAGCACGTCATGTATGGTCCTAGCGGGGGATGAGCAGTACTTC.

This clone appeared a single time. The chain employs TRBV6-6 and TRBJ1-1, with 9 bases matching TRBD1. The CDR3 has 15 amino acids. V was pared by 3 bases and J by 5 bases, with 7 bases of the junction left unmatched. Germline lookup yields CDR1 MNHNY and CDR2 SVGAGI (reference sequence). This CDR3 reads CASSYLTGGETEAFF. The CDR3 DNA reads TGTGCCAGCAGTTATTTAACAGGGGGCGAGACTGAAGCTTTCTTT.

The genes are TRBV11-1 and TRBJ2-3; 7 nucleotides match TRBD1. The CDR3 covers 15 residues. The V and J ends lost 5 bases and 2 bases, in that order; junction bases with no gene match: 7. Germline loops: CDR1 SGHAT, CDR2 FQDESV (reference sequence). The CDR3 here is CASSREGQITDTQYF. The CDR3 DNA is TGTGCCAGCAGCCGTGAGGGACAGATCACAGATACGCAGTATTTT.

The CDR3 protein is CASSLTSGGTGTQYF. The DNA for the CDR3 is TGTGCCAGCAGCTTAACTAGCGGGGGGACTGGTACGCAGTATTTT. The chain uses TRBV7-8 and TRBJ2-3; TRBD2 agrees at 12 bases. The junction had 5 bases not matched to a gene; V was cut back by 2 bases and J by 8 bases. The CDR3 runs to 15 residues. Germline V gene data show CDR1 as SGHVS and CDR2 as FQNEAQ.

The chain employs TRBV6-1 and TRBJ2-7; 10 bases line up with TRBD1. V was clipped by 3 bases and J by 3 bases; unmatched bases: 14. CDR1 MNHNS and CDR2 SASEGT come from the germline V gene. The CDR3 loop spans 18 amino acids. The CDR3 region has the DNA TGTGCCAGCAGTGAGCGCGTGACAGGGGGCGCGTTAGTCTACGAGCAGTACTTC. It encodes CASSERVTGGALVYEQYF.

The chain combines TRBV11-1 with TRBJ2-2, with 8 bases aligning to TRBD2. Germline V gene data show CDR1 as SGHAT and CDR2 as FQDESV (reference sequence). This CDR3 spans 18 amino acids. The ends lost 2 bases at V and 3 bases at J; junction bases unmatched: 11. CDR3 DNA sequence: TGTGCCAGCAGCTTAATCCCGGGGGGGCGAGAGGACACCGGGGAGCTGTTTTTT. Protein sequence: CASSLIPGGREDTGELFF.